One T cell receptor (beta chain) is described in this entry. Its antigen is as yet unknown. These data are taken from a study of shared clonotypes between healthy human individuals. General study findings and limits: Rarefaction demonstrated incomplete sorted-subset sequencing despite large depth.

The CDR3 consists of 18 residues. Per germline, CDR1 MNHEY and CDR2 SMNVEV (reference sequence). V dropped 6 bases and J dropped 0; count of bases not matched to a gene: 13. Profiling relied on immunoSEQ multiplex PCR, and the TCRdb table lists in-frame clones only, not all of them. The sample has about 2 million clones, about 95% seen once. Positively selected for CCR7, the CD45RO-negative cells used as naive CD8 cells excluded terminally differentiated effector memory CD45RA+ cells. Sequencing was performed on naive CD8+ T cells sorted from blood. This clonotype was sampled from a man between 18 and 35 years old in good health. The genes are TRBV27 and TRBJ2-7; 11 bases line up with TRBD2. The CDR3: CASRPLGVAGGASYEQYF. The CDR3, as DNA: TGTGCCAGCAGACCCTTAGGAGTAGCGGGGGGGGCCTCCTACGAGCAGTACTTC.